These T cell receptor beta chains were read from a single sample in a study of cytomegalovirus exposure and HLA in healthy donors. This table comes from immunoSEQ multiplex PCR, and its TCRdb copy is limited to in-frame clones, with some not included. The sample contains approximately 130,000 clones, about 81% of which appear only once. The material sequenced was PBMCs. These TCRs come from a woman aged 40 to 50 in good health and CMV-seropositive. The CDR3 runs from the conserved cysteine through the conserved F or W. A D gene is named only where the DNA matches it firmly. A row's size may be missing; if present it is once, few, many or a size class.

>.|TRBJ1-1|.|TRBV2
CASSDRGRTEAFF
TGTGCCAGCAGTGACAGGGGAAGGACTGAAGCTTTCTTT
>TRBD1|TRBJ1-1|.|TRBV19
CASSIRAGGRNTEAFF
TGTGCCAGTAGTATAAGGGCAGGGGGTAGGAACACTGAAGCTTTCTTT
>TRBD1|TRBJ1-4|.|TRBV19
CASSTGQAVGNEKLFF
TGTGCCAGTAGTACGGGACAGGCCGTAGGTAATGAAAAACTGTTTTTT
>.|TRBJ1-1|.|TRBV2
CASSDVDKDTEAFF
TGTGCCAGCAGTGATGTGGACAAGGATACTGAAGCTTTCTTT
>TRBD1|TRBJ1-1|once|TRBV5-5
CASSQVGTGGNTEAFF
TGTGCCAGCAGCCAAGTTGGGACAGGGGGGAACACTGAAGCTTTCTTT
>TRBD2|TRBJ2-3|.|TRBV6-4
CASSDSSGGADTQYF
TGTGCCAGCAGTGACTCTAGCGGGGGGGCCGATACGCAGTATTTT
>TRBD1|TRBJ2-1|.|TRBV28
CASSKPGQVAYNEQFF
TGTGCCAGCAGTAAACCGGGACAGGTGGCCTACAATGAGCAGTTCTTC
>TRBD2|TRBJ2-1|.|TRBV2
CASNEGAGGLEPYNEQFF
TGTGCCAGCAATGAAGGTGCCGGAGGACTAGAGCCCTACAATGAGCAGTTCTTC
>TRBD2|TRBJ2-7|.|TRBV6-5
CASSPPTSGKEQYF
TGTGCCAGCAGTCCTCCGACTAGCGGGAAGGAGCAGTACTTC
>TRBD1|TRBJ1-5|.|TRBV7-9
CASSPPGTGNQPQHF
TGTGCCAGCAGCCCACCCGGGACAGGGAACCAGCCCCAGCATTTT
>.|TRBJ1-2|once|TRBV5-1
CASSPGRDSSYGYTF
TGCGCCAGCAGCCCAGGAAGAGACAGCTCCTATGGCTACACCTTC
>TRBD2|TRBJ2-5|.|TRBV2
CASSWFGEGETQYF
TGTGCCAGCAGTTGGTTTGGGGAGGGGGAGACCCAGTACTTC
>.|TRBJ1-3|.|TRBV29-1
CSVRTEAGNTIYF
TGCAGCGTGCGGACAGAAGCTGGAAACACCATATATTTT
>TRBD1|TRBJ2-1|once|TRBV6-7
CATPTGSNEQFF
TGTGCCACCCCGACAGGGAGCAATGAGCAGTTCTTC
>.|TRBJ2-5|.|TRBV6-1
CASSEGAGGETQYF
TGTGCCAGCAGTGAGGGGGCGGGCGGAGAGACCCAGTACTTC
>.|TRBJ1-2|.|TRBV15
CATSRDADSYGYTF
TGTGCCACCAGCAGAGATGCAGACTCATATGGCTACACCTTC
>.|TRBJ1-4|.|TRBV4-3
CASSLEGVEGEKLFF
TGCGCCAGCAGCTTAGAGGGGGTAGAGGGTGAAAAACTGTTTTTT
>.|TRBJ1-1|.|TRBV10-3
CAISALNTEAFF
TGTGCCATCAGTGCCCTAAACACTGAAGCTTTCTTT
>.|TRBJ2-2|.|TRBV28
CASSLSAFRPRRSGELFF
TGTGCCAGCAGTTTATCGGCCTTTCGACCGAGGCGTAGCGGGGAGCTGTTTTTT
>.|TRBJ1-3|few|TRBV5-1
CASSLTASGNTIYF
TGCGCCAGCAGCTTGACAGCCTCTGGAAACACCATATATTTT
>TRBD2|TRBJ2-1|.|TRBV19
CASSIEASGHYNEQFF
TGTGCCAGTAGTATAGAGGCTAGCGGACACTACAATGAGCAGTTCTTC
>TRBD1|TRBJ2-2|.|TRBV7-9
CASRTGDTGELFF
TGTGCCAGCCGAACAGGGGACACCGGGGAGCTGTTTTTT
>TRBD1|TRBJ2-5|.|TRBV27
CASSLSGGRETQYF
TGTGCCAGCAGTTTATCAGGGGGCAGAGAGACCCAGTACTTC
>TRBD2|TRBJ2-7|few|TRBV19
CASRSGGGSYEQYF
TGTGCCAGCAGGAGCGGGGGCGGTTCCTACGAGCAGTACTTC
>.|TRBJ1-3|.|TRBV9
CASSVGGGGRDSGNTIYF
TGTGCCAGCAGCGTAGGGGGGGGTGGCAGGGACTCTGGAAACACCATATATTTT
>.|TRBJ2-7|.|TRBV29-1
CSVEDREAYEQYF
TGCAGCGTTGAAGACCGGGAAGCCTACGAGCAGTACTTC
>TRBD2|TRBJ2-7|.|TRBV6-1
CASSPGLAGVEQYF
TGTGCCAGCAGTCCGGGACTAGCGGGAGTTGAGCAGTACTTC
>.|TRBJ2-1|once|TRBV9
CASNFQGGDEQFF
TGTGCCAGCAATTTCCAGGGTGGTGATGAGCAGTTCTTC
>.|TRBJ2-2|once|TRBV5-1
CASSFEGVDTGELFF
TGCGCCAGCAGCTTCGAGGGGGTGGACACCGGGGAGCTGTTTTTT
>.|TRBJ2-7|.|TRBV5-1
CASSLGQRQDEQYF
TGCGCCAGCAGCTTGGGACAGAGGCAAGACGAGCAGTACTTC
>.|TRBJ1-5|few|TRBV2
CASRTTGMSNQPQHF
TGTGCCAGCAGGACCACAGGGATGAGCAATCAGCCCCAGCATTTT
>TRBD1|TRBJ1-1|few|TRBV6-6
CASSYRQGANTEAFF
TGTGCCAGCAGTTACCGACAGGGGGCGAACACTGAAGCTTTCTTT
>TRBD1|TRBJ1-6|once|TRBV15
CATSIRDSRTYNSPLHF
TGTGCCACCAGCATAAGGGACAGCCGAACCTATAATTCACCCCTCCACTTT
>TRBD2|TRBJ2-1|.|TRBV11-2
CASSRQASGRIISEQFF
TGTGCCAGCAGCAGGCAAGCTAGCGGGAGAATTATCAGTGAGCAGTTCTTC
>TRBD2|TRBJ2-1|.|TRBV7-9
CASSYGRGSSYNEQFF
TGTGCCAGCAGCTACGGTCGCGGGAGCTCCTACAATGAGCAGTTCTTC
>.|TRBJ1-1|few|TRBV5-4
CASSLAQANTEAFF
TGTGCCAGCAGCTTGGCGCAGGCAAACACTGAAGCTTTCTTT
>TRBD1|TRBJ1-5|.|TRBV18
CASSPPRQGGNQPQHF
TGTGCCAGCTCACCACCTAGACAGGGAGGCAATCAGCCCCAGCATTTT
>TRBD1|TRBJ2-5|.|TRBV25-1
CASSEGQGVWETQYF
TGTGCCAGCAGTGAGGGACAGGGGGTCTGGGAGACCCAGTACTTC
>.|TRBJ1-5|.|TRBV28
CASISAPGPNQPQHF
TGTGCCAGCATCTCCGCTCCAGGTCCCAATCAGCCCCAGCATTTT
>TRBD1|TRBJ1-2|.|TRBV6-1
CASRERGQNYGYTF
TGTGCCAGCAGGGAGAGGGGACAGAACTATGGCTACACCTTC
>TRBD2|TRBJ2-7|.|TRBV5-1
CASSRGQREDEQYF
TGCGCCAGCAGCAGGGGGCAGCGGGAGGACGAGCAGTACTTC
>TRBD2|TRBJ2-7|.|TRBV5-1
CASSYGLRGGQGTEQYF
TGCGCCAGCAGCTACGGTCTCCGGGGGGGGCAAGGAACCGAGCAGTACTTC
>TRBD1|TRBJ1-5|.|TRBV6-4
CASSTGEGQPQHF
TGTGCCAGCAGTACAGGGGAAGGGCAGCCCCAGCATTTT
>TRBD1|TRBJ2-3|.|TRBV2
CASGSTGFLDTQYF
TGTGCCAGCGGGTCGACAGGGTTTTTAGATACGCAGTATTTT
>.|TRBJ2-5|.|TRBV27
CASSAQGGGQETQYF
TGTGCCAGCAGCGCCCAGGGAGGGGGCCAAGAGACCCAGTACTTC
>TRBD2|TRBJ2-1|.|TRBV10-3
CAIRGTSGSLIEQFF
TGTGCCATCAGGGGGACTAGCGGGAGTTTAATTGAGCAGTTCTTC